This T cell receptor (beta chain) was observed in a study of T cells in Graves' hyperthyroidism and ophthalmopathy. Study-wide results and limits: Most thyroid clonotypes that were expanded above 0.001 also turned up in blood.

On the basis of clinical symptoms, serum thyroxine and TRAb, thyroid ultrasound and orbital computed tomography, diagnoses were made. The TCR beta CDR3 regions underwent amplification using RNA transcripts as the source. HTBI primers were employed in a first-round RT-PCR of the TCR CDR3. Via MiXCR, TCRdb re-called the multiplex PCR reads, giving one row per CDR3 protein. The table shows 500,000 to 600,000 distinct CDR3 sequences, with roughly 50% occurring only once. This clonotype turned up a few times. Its antigen is not identified. The sequence derives from an adult woman with Graves' disease, either hyperthyroidism or ophthalmopathy (not recorded which). Sequencing was done on a sample of peripheral blood or thyroid tissue (not recorded which).

CDR3 in amino acids: CASSVNRATYEQYF. The CDR3 bases are TGCGCCAGCAGTGTTAACAGGGCAACCTACGAGCAGTACTTC. The V and J genes are TRBV10-2 and TRBJ2-7; D is possibly TRBD1 (6 bases). This CDR3 contains 14 residues. The V end lost 4 bases, the J end lost 2 bases, and 12 bases lay between the germline ends. In germline, CDR1 is WSHSY, CDR2 SAAADI.